The 24 T cell receptor beta chains below all came from one sample that was sequenced in a study of blood T cell repertoires in COVID-19. Sequencing used immunoSEQ multiplex PCR; TCRdb keeps in-frame clones, though not all of them. The sample holds a few hundred thousand clones, roughly 90% seen once. Sequenced material: peripheral blood. The receptors shown here come from a man younger than 35 who had recovered from COVID-19.

V and J are TRBV7-8 and TRBJ2-7; 10 bases are a match to TRBD1. This CDR3 comprises 16 residues. Trimming took 3 bases from V and 4 from J; bases not matched to a gene: 9. Germline-derived CDR1 and CDR2 are SGHVS and FQNEAQ. CDR3 amino acids: CASSFGSSGQGYEQYF. The CDR3 DNA reads TGTGCCAGCAGCTTTGGTTCATCGGGACAGGGGTACGAGCAGTACTTC.

The J gene is TRBJ2-5, the V gene TRBV11-2, with D possibly matching TRBD2 (6 bases). The CDR3 contains 15 residues. Trimming left V 4 bases short and J 2 bases short, with 14 bases between. The germline V gene encodes CDR1 SGHAT and CDR2 FQNNGV. The CDR3 protein is CASSSLRLGQETQYF. In nucleotides, the CDR3 is TGTGCCAGCAGCTCTCTAAGACTAGGACAAGAGACCCAGTACTTC.

The V gene is TRBV6-5, the J gene TRBJ1-2; 7 bases fit TRBD1. Trimming cost V 6 bases and J 2 bases; bases outside gene matches: 9. The CDR3 is made up of 15 amino acids. The germline CDR1 and CDR2 sequences are MNHEY and SVGAGI. CDR3 sequence: CASRGQTGLNYGYTF. CDR3 bases: TGTGCCAGCAGGGGACAGACCGGATTAAACTATGGCTACACCTTC.

The chain is built from TRBV4-1 and TRBJ2-1, with TRBD2 identical over 8 bases. Losses at the gene ends were 4 bases for V and 6 bases for J; bases not matched to a gene: 11. Germline loops: CDR1 MGHRA, CDR2 YSYEKL. This CDR3 is built from 16 residues. The CDR3, as DNA: TGCGCCAGCAGCCCCCCGACTAGCGAGAAGGTCAATGAGCAGTTCTTC. This encodes CASSPPTSEKVNEQFF.

The rearrangement uses TRBV3-1 (or the pseudogene TRBV3-2) and TRBJ2-1; D possibly corresponds to TRBD1 (5 bases). Germline-derived CDR1 and CDR2 are LGHDT and YNNKEL (reference sequence). This CDR3 is 13 amino acids long. The V gene lost 4 bases and the J gene lost 7 bases, with 11 bases spanning the gap. CDR3 nucleotides: TGTGCCAGCAGCCTCATGGGGCTTAATGAGCAGTTCTTC. Translation: CASSLMGLNEQFF.

This sequence joins TRBV4-1 and TRBJ2-3; unclear D gene. Germline V CDR1 and CDR2: MGHRA, YSYEKL. V was trimmed by 5 bases and J by 1 base, leaving 7 bases between them. The length of the CDR3 is 13 residues. The CDR3 region is CASSMSGTDTQYF. The CDR3 DNA reads TGCGCCAGCAGCATGAGCGGCACAGATACGCAGTATTTT.

V usage is TRBV10-1 and J usage is TRBJ1-4, with 9 bases aligning to TRBD1. The CDR3 is 15 residues long. Trimming at V came to 4 bases and at J to 6 bases, leaving 6 bases not matched to a gene. Germline CDR1 is WNHNN and CDR2 is SYGVQD (reference sequence). The DNA of the CDR3 is TGCGCCAGCAGTGCGATGGACAGGGGTGATGAAAAACTGTTTTTT. It is translated as CASSAMDRGDEKLFF.

The chain is built from TRBV6-6 and TRBJ2-7; 7 bases agree with TRBD1. Per the germline V gene, CDR1 is MNHNY and CDR2 is SVGAGI (reference sequence). V dropped 0 bases and J dropped 6; count of bases not matched to a gene: 8. The CDR3 runs 15 residues. CDR3 amino acids: CASSYSTGVLLEQYF. CDR3 nucleotides: TGTGCCAGCAGTTACTCCACAGGGGTCCTCCTCGAGCAGTACTTC.

The chain joins TRBV27 to TRBJ2-6, with D tentatively TRBD1 (5 bases). The CDR3 is 18 amino acids. The germline V and J ends were trimmed by 0 bases and 0 bases, with 12 bases remaining between them. CDR1 is MNHEY and CDR2 is SMNVEV in the germline V gene (reference sequence). In nucleotides, the CDR3 is TGTGCCAGCAGTTTATCGGGGCCCGAAAGCTCTGGGGCCAACGTCCTGACTTTC. This codes for CASSLSGPESSGANVLTF.

Points on this clone: Distinct nucleotide sequences in the sample also encode this CDR3. The V gene is TRBV19, the J gene TRBJ2-3; D may be TRBD1 (5 bases). V was shortened by 2 bases and J by 4 bases, with 7 bases between the two germline ends. There are 13 residues in the CDR3. Germline V lookup: CDR1 LNHDA, CDR2 SQIVND (reference sequence). CDR3 sequence (DNA): TGTGCCAGTAGTATACAGGGTTCAGATACGCAGTATTTT. It codes for CASSIQGSDTQYF.

This chain links TRBV10-3 with TRBJ1-5; D unresolved. V was trimmed by 5 bases and J by 1 base, leaving 18 bases between them. CDR1 is ENHRY and CDR2 is SYGVKD in the germline V gene. This CDR3 is built from 17 residues. The CDR3 DNA reads as TGTGCCATCAGTAGCGGGGTGGGGAGTGGAAGCAATCAGCCCCAGCATTTT. This codes for CAISSGVGSGSNQPQHF.

The V call is TRBV27, the J call TRBJ2-3; 7 bases line up with TRBD2. The ends lost 4 bases at V and 1 base at J; junction bases unmatched: 5. The CDR3 spans 15 residues. Germline V CDR1 and CDR2: MNHEY, SMNVEV (reference sequence). The CDR3 sequence: CASSSLAGGTDTQYF. The CDR3 bases are TGTGCCAGCAGTTCCCTGGCGGGGGGCACAGATACGCAGTATTTT.

The chain combines TRBV7-9 with TRBJ2-7; 10 nucleotides agree with TRBD1. The CDR3 has 15 residues. V lost 5 bases to trimming and J lost 2 bases; unmatched junction nucleotides: 6. Germline CDR1 SEHNR, CDR2 FQNEAQ (reference sequence). CDR3 protein: CASSADGTGAYEQYF. In nucleotides, the CDR3 is TGTGCCAGCAGCGCGGACGGGACAGGGGCCTACGAGCAGTACTTC.

V is TRBV27 and J is TRBJ1-5; tentatively, D is TRBD1 (5 bases). V was cut by 5 bases and J by 7 bases, with 15 bases left in between. The germline V gene encodes CDR1 MNHEY and CDR2 SMNVEV (reference sequence). The CDR3 is 14 residues long. CDR3 sequence: CASSPQGVSQPQHF. DNA of the CDR3: TGTGCCAGCAGTCCGCAAGGGGTATCCCAGCCCCAGCATTTT.

The chain carries TRBV24-1 and TRBJ2-5, with TRBD1 identical over 11 bases. Germline trimming cut 4 bases from V and 5 bases from J; bases unmatched to any gene: 8. There are 16 residues in the CDR3. Germline V gene sequence: CDR1 KGHDR, CDR2 SFDVKD. This CDR3 reads CATSEWTGGCWETQYF. CDR3 DNA: TGTGCCACCAGTGAGTGGACAGGGGGCTGCTGGGAGACCCAGTACTTC.

The chain links TRBV27 to TRBJ2-2; D ambiguous. The CDR3 covers 12 residues. V was pared by 11 bases and J by 1 base, with 8 bases between. Per the germline V gene, CDR1 is MNHEY and CDR2 is SMNVEV (reference sequence). The CDR3 DNA follows: TGTGCCCTCCAGTGGAACACCGGGGAGCTGTTTTTT. Amino acids: CALQWNTGELFF.

The chain recombines TRBV29-1 with TRBJ2-2, with 10 bases aligning to TRBD1. This CDR3 has 13 amino acids. Per the germline V gene, CDR1 is SQVTM and CDR2 is ANQGSEA. The V gene end was trimmed by 6 bases and the J gene end by 6 bases; junction bases not matched to a gene: 4. CDR3 loop: CSVLGQGSGELFF. For the CDR3, the DNA is TGCAGCGTGCTGGGACAGGGGTCCGGGGAGCTGTTTTTT.

Here the CDR3 DNA reads TGTGCCAGCAGCGTAGGAACCGGGACAGGGATTGTCGAGCAGTACTTC. Amino acid sequence: CASSVGTGTGIVEQYF. The V and J genes are TRBV9 and TRBJ2-7; 9 bases map to TRBD1. This CDR3 contains 16 residues. Germline lookup yields CDR1 SGDLS and CDR2 YYNGEE. V shed 0 bases, J shed 6 bases, and the junction held 10 bases outside the gene matches.

This clone came up a few times. CDR3 region: CASSIGTLNTEAFF. CDR3 DNA: TGTGCCAGTAGTATTGGGACACTGAACACTGAAGCTTTCTTT. This chain joins TRBV19 and TRBJ1-1; D may be TRBD1 (6 bases). The CDR3 is 14 residues long. Germline assignment: CDR1 LNHDA and CDR2 SQIVND (reference sequence). Trimming left V 3 bases short and J 0 bases short, with 8 bases between.

The V gene is TRBV27, the J gene TRBJ2-3, with D possibly TRBD1 on 5 matching bases. This CDR3 contains 15 residues. CDR1 and CDR2 from the germline V gene are MNHEY and SMNVEV (reference sequence). The V and J ends lost 5 bases and 0 bases respectively, with 12 bases between them. The CDR3 here is CASSRTDTSTDTQYF. The DNA for the CDR3 is TGTGCCAGCAGTCGGACGGACACCAGCACAGATACGCAGTATTTT.

This clone is a singleton in its sample. J is TRBJ2-7 and V is TRBV4-1; the match to TRBD1 covers 8 bases. CDR1 MGHRA and CDR2 YSYEKL come from the germline V gene. Trimming took 4 bases from V and 5 from J; bases not matched to a gene: 10. There are 15 residues in the CDR3. The CDR3 region is CASSPAGQGSDEQYF. The CDR3 region has the DNA TGCGCCAGCAGCCCGGCCGGACAGGGCAGCGACGAGCAGTACTTC.

This clone was counted once. The germline gene is not matched at one end of the junction; a read error may be the cause. The rearrangement links TRBV12-3 or TRBV12-4 to TRBJ1-2, with D possibly TRBD1 on 6 matching bases. The CDR3 extends over 13 amino acids. The CDR3 DNA reads as TGTGCCAGCAGCTTAGACAGGACCTATGGCTACACCTTC. It translates to CASSLDRTYGYTF.

The chain combines TRBV11-2 with TRBJ1-3, with a possible D match to TRBD1 (6 bases). The CDR3 is made up of 15 amino acids. V was pared by 5 bases and J by 4 bases, with 15 bases between. Germline V gives CDR1 SGHAT, CDR2 FQNNGV. The CDR3 sequence is CASSGGPGAGNTIYF. Written as DNA, the CDR3 is TGTGCCAGCAGCGGCGGCCCAGGGGCCGGAAACACCATATATTTT.

This clone was detected only a few times. The V and J genes are TRBV27 and TRBJ1-2, with D hard to call. Germline loops: CDR1 MNHEY, CDR2 SMNVEV (reference sequence). The CDR3 is 14 residues long. Trimming took 3 bases from V and 4 from J, leaving 12 bases between them. CDR3 nucleotides: TGTGCCAGCAGTTTCCTCGGGGAATCCTATGGCTACACCTTC. Amino acid sequence: CASSFLGESYGYTF.